The clone carrying this T cell receptor (beta chain) was observed a few times. Its antigen is not known. Looked up from germline, CDR1 is MNHNY and CDR2 is SVGAGI (reference sequence). V lost 0 bases and J lost 7, with 12 bases in between. The CDR3 has 14 amino acids. Through a sample-barcoded 5' primer and a J-beta primer mix, a second PCR was run for roughly 7 to 12 cycles. Each cDNA molecule was tagged by a template-switch adaptor that had 12 random nucleotides. TCRdb re-derived calls from the 5' RACE reads in MiXCR, one entry per CDR3 protein. The repertoire holds about 800,000 distinct CDR3 sequences, with roughly 50% as singletons. The sample belongs to a study of blood T cells in healthy people across ages. Broader study findings: Estimated diversity that came from one million T cells was considered an underestimate.

A minimum of 6 million PBMCs was isolated per sample. The genes are TRBV6-6 and TRBJ1-2; D gene unclear. The sample comprised blood. This receptor was identified in a man aged 30 to 39 in good health. The CDR3 region has the DNA TGTGCCAGCAGTTACTCTAAGGGTAATGTTGGCTACACCTTC. This translates into CASSYSKGNVGYTF.